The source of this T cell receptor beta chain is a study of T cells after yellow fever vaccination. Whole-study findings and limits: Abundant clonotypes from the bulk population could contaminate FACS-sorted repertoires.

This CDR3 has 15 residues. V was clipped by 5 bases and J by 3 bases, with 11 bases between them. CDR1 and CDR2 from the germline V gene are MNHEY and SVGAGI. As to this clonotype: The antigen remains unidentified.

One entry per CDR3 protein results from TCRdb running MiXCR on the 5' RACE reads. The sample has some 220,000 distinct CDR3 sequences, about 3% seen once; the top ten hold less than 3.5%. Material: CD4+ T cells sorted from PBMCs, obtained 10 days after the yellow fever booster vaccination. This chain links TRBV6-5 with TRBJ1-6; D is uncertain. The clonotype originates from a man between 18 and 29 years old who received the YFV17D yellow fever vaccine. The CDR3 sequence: CASSPVPSYNSPLHF. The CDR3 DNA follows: TGTGCCAGCAGTCCTGTTCCGAGCTATAATTCACCCCTCCACTTT.